This TCR beta chain was identified during a study of T cells expressing NK-cell markers. As for the study in general: TCR beta repertoires came from sorted CD3+CD56+NKG2C+, CD3+CD56+NKG2C- and CD3+CD56-NKG2C+ T cells. Out of eight donors sequenced, seven tested HCMV-seropositive and the remaining one seronegative. Study observations and caveats: As a fraction of CD8+ T cells, dominant NKG2C+ clonotypes reached about 1.0-8% in six donors.

The CDR3 contains 16 residues. Germline assignment: CDR1 MGHDK and CDR2 SYGVNS. From the 5' RACE reads, TCRdb lists one entry per CDR3 protein and no DNA. The repertoire table contains about 150,000 distinct CDR3 sequences. A remark on this clonotype: What it recognizes is unknown.

The chain joins TRBV25-1 to TRBJ2-5. This clonotype was obtained from a man younger than 30 in good health. Sequenced material: blood T cells: a sorted CD56 or NKG2C T cell subset, CD4+ or CD8+ T cells, or bulk PBMC T cells (not recorded which). The CDR3 loop is CASSENVVQSQETQYF.